This T cell receptor (beta chain) came from a study of blood T cells in healthy people across ages. V lost 6 bases, J lost 7 bases, and 14 bases stayed unmatched. The CDR3 runs to 14 residues. Germline V CDR1 and CDR2: DFQATT, SNEGSKA (reference sequence). For the second PCR, which ran for about 7 to 11 cycles, a sample-barcoded 5' primer and a J-beta primer mix were used. MiXCR was run by TCRdb on the 5' RACE reads, yielding one entry per CDR3 protein. The sample consists of 1.5 million to 2 million distinct CDR3 sequences, 28% of them appearing once. Points on this clonotype: Its specificity is unknown.

General observations from the study: The long-lived group displayed more naive CD4+ cells, plus higher diversity, than the aged donors did.

The sequencing input was blood. The V and J genes are TRBV20-1 and TRBJ2-7; 8 bases agree with TRBD2. This receptor was obtained from a woman in her 30s in good health. For the CDR3, the DNA is TGCAGTGCGGCCCGGGAGGGTCCCTACAATGAGCAGTACTTC. It translates to CSAAREGPYNEQYF.